This T cell receptor beta chain emerged from a study of human T cells and chemical hapten exposure. For the study at large: The study lasted approximately 26 weeks, and patients were dosed weekly with diphenylcyclopropenone on the scalp throughout. Patients were mainly female, each with alopecia areata, totalis or universalis. Study conclusions and caveats: Alopecia in the donors means their immune response may deviate from healthy people's.

Germline assignment: CDR1 DFQATT and CDR2 SNEGSKA (reference sequence). V was pared by 6 bases and J by 1 base, with 18 bases between. This CDR3 contains 15 residues. This clonotype has only a few counts. What it binds is unknown. TCRdb processed the RACE reads anew with MiXCR; each CDR3 protein has one entry. This sample has some 150,000 distinct CDR3 sequences, with 10% to 15% found just once. Described time point: patch test 2, 6 weeks after DPC sensitization. Sample treatment: therapeutic diphenylcyclopropenone sensitization with weekly scalp DPC. This clonotype was obtained from a woman between 45 and 60 years old with alopecia areata. Some clones in this sample may be carry-over from other donors' samples. The J gene is TRBJ1-1, the V gene TRBV20-1, with D maybe TRBD1 (6 bases). The starting material was whole blood, obtained in connection with sensitization to the hapten diphenylcyclopropenone (DPC). CDR3 amino acids: CSAPRGGPRNTEAFF. The CDR3 bases are TGCAGTGCACCGAGAGGGGGGCCACGGAACACTGAAGCTTTCTTT.